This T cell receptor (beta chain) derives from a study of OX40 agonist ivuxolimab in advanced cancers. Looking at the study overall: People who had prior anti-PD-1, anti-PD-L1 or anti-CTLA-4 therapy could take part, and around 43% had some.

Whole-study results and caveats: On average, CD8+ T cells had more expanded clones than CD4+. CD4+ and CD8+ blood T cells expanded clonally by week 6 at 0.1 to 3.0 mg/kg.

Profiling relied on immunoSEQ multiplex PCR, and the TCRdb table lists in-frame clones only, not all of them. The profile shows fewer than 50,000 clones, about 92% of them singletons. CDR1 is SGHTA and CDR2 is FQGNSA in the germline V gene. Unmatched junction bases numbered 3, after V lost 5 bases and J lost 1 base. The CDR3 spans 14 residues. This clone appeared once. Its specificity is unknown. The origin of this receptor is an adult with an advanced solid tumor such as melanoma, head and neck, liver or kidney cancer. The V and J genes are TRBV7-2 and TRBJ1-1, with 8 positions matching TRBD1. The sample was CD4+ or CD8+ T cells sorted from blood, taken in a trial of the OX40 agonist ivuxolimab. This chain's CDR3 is CASSPGGWNTEAFF. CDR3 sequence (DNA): TGTGCCAGCAGCCCAGGGGGCTGGAACACTGAAGCTTTCTTT.